The source of this TCR beta chain is a study of regulatory T cells in long-lasting Graves disease (dated by TCRdb to the early 2020s). Regarding the research as a whole: To count as having persistent Graves' disease, a patient had to have received antithyroid drug treatment for over 5 years with TSH receptor autoantibodies remaining persistently positive. Persistent Graves' disease patients were compared with newly diagnosed Graves' disease patients by peripheral blood TCR sequencing and RNA sequencing. A total of about 33 samples were covered by TCR sequencing, comprising around 13 persistent and about 20 newly diagnosed Graves' disease patients. On average, persistent Graves' disease patients in the clinical cohort had been on antithyroid drugs for around ten years. The study was registered as a clinical trial and conducted in China. What the study reported, not specific to this receptor: The study examined only peripheral blood because the primary lesion, thyroid tissue, could not be accessed. Persistent patients shared more public clonotypes among themselves (around 2,800) than newly diagnosed patients did (approximately 900). As a limitation, the authors acknowledged that the small sample size may reduce accuracy. Compared with newly diagnosed patients, patients with persistent Graves' disease had lower TCR Shannon entropy and fewer highly expanded clones, which suggests clonal expansion. Sequencing and analysis were limited to the TCR beta chain.

Library preparation employed multiplex PCR. The instrument given in TCRdb is Illumina HiSeq 4000. To build TCR beta libraries, CDR3 regions were amplified by Arm-PCR using iRepertoire HTBI primers. Gel purification was performed on PCR products prior to sequencing. The published analysis was carried out like this. Gene usage analysis of CDR3 amino acid clonotypes used the approximately 62 TRBV and some 15 TRBJ segments found across samples. Filtered high-quality paired reads were merged into contigs using COPE and FqMerger. Contigs were aligned with BLAST to IMGT TRBV, TRBD and TRBJ reference genes, and CDR3 was defined per IMGT. Any clonotype with a frequency above 0.1% was counted as a highly expanded clone. Shannon entropy served as the measure of repertoire diversity, while the Gini coefficient captured V-J evenness. Clonotypes shared by more than one individual were considered public. TCRdb cleaned the public reads at Q25 with fastp, built clones with MiXCR and kept in-frame beta chains. Entries are consolidated by CDR3 protein sequence, retaining the most common genes and DNA. The V and J calls reflect TCRdb's pipeline rather than the authors' work. The table for this sample lists hundreds of thousands of distinct CDR3 sequences; roughly 20% of them were counted only once. Jointly, the top ten make up under 9% of the sample.

Comments on this clonotype: This clone's antigen is unknown. One base away there is no much larger clone; base qualities are not given.

The sample's time point label, in plain terms: persistent/refractory GD, antithyroid drugs over 5 years with positive TRAb. For both TCR sequencing and RNA sequencing, RNA was extracted from PBMCs in TRIzol. The diagnosis of Graves' disease was made according to American Thyroid Association guidelines. Patients were recruited from an endocrinology department in Xi'an, China. Each patient gave about 9.1 milliliters of peripheral blood, collected in an EDTA anticoagulant tube. Ficoll Paque Plus density gradient separation was used to isolate PBMCs, and no further T cell sorting was performed. RNA quality was checked with an Agilent 2100 Bioanalyzer and agarose gel, and concentration with a NanoDrop 2000. This receptor was obtained from a female donor with Graves disease. The specimen comprised peripheral blood mononuclear cells (PBMCs), sampled when the disease was refractory, from a patient treated with antithyroid drugs.

The CDR3: CASRTILAGGSYEQYF. The DNA is TGTGCCAGCAGGACAATACTAGCGGGAGGCTCCTACGAGCAGTACTTC. The chain is made from TRBV6-1 and TRBJ2-7; 12 bases in between match TRBD2. The CDR3 sequence holds 16 residues, the cysteine and phenylalanine included. CDR3 DNA is the only sequence kept; it has 48 bases, read in frame from the first base. CDR1 MNHNS and CDR2 SASEGT are derived from the germline V gene. V ends up 6 bases short and J 0 bases short, with an unmatched junction base count of 6.